These 17 T cell receptor beta chains originate from one sample sequenced in a study of OX40 agonist ivuxolimab in advanced cancers. Only in-frame clones appear in the TCRdb table, and some are missing; sequencing was by immunoSEQ multiplex PCR. The data contain some 40,000 clones, roughly nine tenths of them singletons. The sequences come from CD4+ or CD8+ T cells sorted from blood, collected in a trial of the OX40 agonist ivuxolimab. The receptors here all came from an adult with an advanced solid tumor such as melanoma, head and neck, liver or kidney cancer.

This clone was observed a single time. This rearrangement joins TRBV5-8 to TRBJ2-3; D call uncertain. This CDR3 contains 12 residues. V was shortened by 2 bases and J by 3 bases, with 4 bases between the two germline ends. Looked up from germline, CDR1 is SGHTS and CDR2 is YDEGEE. CDR3 in DNA: TGTGCCAGCAGCTTCGGGACAGATACGCAGTATTTT. This translates into CASSFGTDTQYF. Filled out from reference TRBV5-8 and TRBJ2-3, the complete variable domain reads EAGVTQSPTHLIKTRGQQATLRCSPISGHTSVYWYQQALGLGLQFLLWYDEGEERNRGNFPPRFSGRQFPNYSSELNVNALELEDSALYLCASSFGTDTQYFGPGTRLTVL.

The chain recombines TRBV11-2 with TRBJ2-2; unclear D gene. The CDR3 runs 14 residues. Trimming removed 4 bases from V and 0 bases from J, with 6 bases in between. The germline V gene has CDR1 SGHAT and CDR2 FQNNGV. The CDR3, as DNA: TGTGCCAGCAGCTCATCCCCGAACACCGGGGAGCTGTTTTTT. Translation gives CASSSSPNTGELFF.

The chain combines TRBV5-6 with TRBJ2-7; 7 nucleotides match TRBD1. CDR3 length: 13 amino acids. The V gene's germline CDR1 is SGHDT and CDR2 YYEEEE. Trimming removed 2 bases from V and 3 bases from J; junction bases left unmatched: 2. The DNA of the CDR3 is TGTGCCAGCAGCTTCGGGACAGACTACGAGCAGTACTTC. Translating it yields CASSFGTDYEQYF.

The chain has TRBV4-1 and TRBJ1-2; possible D gene TRBD1, 6 bases. Trimming took 0 bases from V and 14 from J, leaving 19 bases between them. Germline CDR1 MGHRA, CDR2 YSYEKL. The CDR3 extends over 14 amino acids. The CDR3 DNA reads as TGCGCCAGCAGCCAAGATACCCCCAGGGGCGGGTTAACCTTC. As protein: CASSQDTPRGGLTF.

The rearrangement links TRBV7-2 to TRBJ2-7; no reliable D call. This CDR3 comprises 14 residues. Per germline, CDR1 SGHTA and CDR2 FQGNSA. V dropped 0 bases and J dropped 2 bases, with 8 bases sitting between them. This CDR3 is CASSLALSTYEQYF. Here the CDR3 DNA reads TGTGCCAGCAGCTTAGCACTGTCGACCTACGAGCAGTACTTC.

The chain links TRBV28 to TRBJ2-1; D gene uncertain. CDR3 length: 13 residues. Per germline, CDR1 MDHEN and CDR2 SYDVKM. With 5 bases removed from V and 7 bases from J, the gap between germline ends came to 12 bases. DNA for the CDR3: TGTGCCAGCAGTCCGGGCGACTCAAATGAGCAGTTCTTC. This encodes CASSPGDSNEQFF.

This clone was seen just once. The chain links TRBV29-1 to TRBJ2-1; D assignment may be TRBD1 or TRBD2 (5 bases each). The CDR3 spans 16 residues. V lost 4 bases and J lost 3, with 19 bases in between. Germline V lookup: CDR1 SQVTM, CDR2 ANQGSEA. The DNA of the CDR3 is TGCAGCGTTGTAGGGACGGCTGCAGGCTACTACAATGAGCAGTTCTTC. Protein sequence: CSVVGTAAGYYNEQFF.

V gene TRBV18 combines with J gene TRBJ2-2, with 9 bases that match TRBD1. Germline V gene lookup returns CDR1 KGHSH and CDR2 LQKENI. V shed 3 bases, J shed 6 bases, and the junction held 14 bases outside the gene matches. The CDR3 spans 18 residues. CDR3 sequence (DNA): TGTGCCAGCTCACCCGTCCCGGACAGGGGACATAAGGCCGGGGAGCTGTTTTTT. It is translated as CASSPVPDRGHKAGELFF.

The V call is TRBV2, the J call TRBJ2-4; 8 bases are a match to TRBD1. Germline CDR1 is SNHLY and CDR2 is FYNNEI. This CDR3 contains 16 residues. The ends lost 2 bases at V and 3 bases at J; junction bases unmatched: 6. CDR3 sequence reads: CASSELQGAGKNIQYF. Here the CDR3 DNA reads TGTGCCAGCAGTGAACTTCAGGGGGCCGGCAAAAACATTCAGTACTTC.

The chain employs TRBV19 and TRBJ2-7; 10 bases map to TRBD2. The V gene's germline CDR1 is LNHDA and CDR2 SQIVND (reference sequence). V gave up 6 bases and J gave up 0 bases; unmatched junction bases: 5. The CDR3 is 15 residues long. CDR3 sequence reads: CASSGTSVLSYEQYF. The CDR3 DNA reads as TGTGCCAGTAGCGGGACTAGCGTCCTCTCCTACGAGCAGTACTTC.

The rearrangement links TRBV29-1 to TRBJ1-2; the D gene is possibly TRBD1 (5 bases). The CDR3 is made up of 13 amino acids. From germline, CDR1 is SQVTM and CDR2 ANQGSEA. The V gene lost 4 bases and the J gene lost 7 bases, with 16 bases spanning the gap. CDR3 in amino acids: CSVGPGEASGYTF. As DNA, the CDR3 is TGCAGCGTTGGGCCGGGGGAAGCGTCTGGCTACACCTTC. The complete variable domain, with remaining parts taken from reference TRBV29-1 and TRBJ1-2, reads SAVISQKPSRDICQRGTSLTIQCQVDSQVTMMFWYRQQPGQSLTLIATANQGSEATYESGFVIDKFPISRPNLTFSTLTVSNMSPEDSSIYLCSVGPGEASGYTFGSGTRLTVV.

The chain has TRBV6-6 and TRBJ2-7, with 8 bases fitting TRBD1. The CDR3 runs 14 residues. Germline CDR1 and CDR2: MNHNY and SVGAGI (reference sequence). The trim removed 2 bases at V and 6 bases at J, leaving 6 bases unmatched. CDR3 sequence: CASSYTYGTGEQYF. CDR3 in DNA: TGTGCCAGCAGTTACACCTATGGGACAGGCGAGCAGTACTTC.

The V gene is TRBV29-1, the J gene TRBJ2-1; 13 bases map to TRBD2. CDR3 size: 18 residues. V gave up 5 bases and J gave up 0 bases; unmatched junction bases: 10. The germline V gene has CDR1 SQVTM and CDR2 ANQGSEA. This chain's CDR3 is CSVFGLAGETSSYNEQFF. CDR3 nucleotide sequence: TGCAGCGTTTTCGGACTAGCGGGAGAGACTAGCTCCTACAATGAGCAGTTCTTC.

The chain has TRBV14 and TRBJ2-2, with TRBD2 as a possible D gene (6 bases). V was shortened by 4 bases and J by 0 bases, with 12 bases between the two germline ends. The CDR3 loop spans 16 amino acids. Germline CDR1 and CDR2: SGHDN and FVKESK. Written as DNA, the CDR3 is TGTGCCAGCAGCCCGTCGGGACTGGCGAACACCGGGGAGCTGTTTTTT. This translates into CASSPSGLANTGELFF.

V usage is TRBV27 and J usage is TRBJ2-1; D may be TRBD1 (5 bases). The CDR3 spans 13 residues. Looked up from germline, CDR1 is MNHEY and CDR2 is SMNVEV (reference sequence). V lost 5 bases and J 3 bases, leaving 8 bases between the germline ends. CDR3 coding DNA: TGTGCCAGCAGTCTCCAGGGCTACAATGAGCAGTTCTTC. Its protein is CASSLQGYNEQFF.

J is TRBJ1-3 and V is TRBV29-1; TRBD1 aligns across 8 bases. Losses at the gene ends were 6 bases for V and 4 bases for J; bases not matched to a gene: 5. CDR1 is SQVTM, CDR2 ANQGSEA, per germline. The CDR3 extends over 13 amino acids. CDR3 sequence reads: CSVAQGAGNTIYF. In DNA, the CDR3 is TGCAGCGTGGCTCAGGGGGCAGGAAACACCATATATTTT.

The chain combines TRBV28 with TRBJ1-1; TRBD1 matches 9 bases. This CDR3 has 14 residues. The germline V gene encodes CDR1 MDHEN and CDR2 SYDVKM. V lost 5 bases to trimming and J lost 4 bases; unmatched junction nucleotides: 5. CDR3 in amino acids: CASSLGQGGTEAFF. The CDR3 bases are TGTGCCAGCAGTCTGGGACAGGGAGGCACTGAAGCTTTCTTT.